These 19 T cell receptor beta chains share one sample of origin, sequenced in a study of T cells in localized non-small cell lung cancer. Measured with immunoSEQ multiplex PCR; TCRdb has only the in-frame clones, and not every one. The sample consists of around 90,000 clones, around 80% of them appearing once. Sequenced material: PBMCs, taken before any cancer treatment. Every receptor here comes from a man between 40 and 69 years old with stage II squamous cell lung carcinoma.

The chain has TRBV2 and TRBJ2-7, with 9 bases lining up with TRBD1. CDR1 is SNHLY, CDR2 FYNNEI, per germline. Trimming took 6 bases from V and 3 from J; bases not matched to a gene: 3. This CDR3 spans 13 amino acids. The CDR3 is CASSGQGYYEQYF. DNA of the CDR3: TGTGCCAGCAGCGGACAGGGGTACTACGAGCAGTACTTC.

J is TRBJ2-3 and V is TRBV11-1, with TRBD2 matching 14 bases. This CDR3 is built from 15 residues. The V gene's germline CDR1 is SGHAT and CDR2 FQDESV (reference sequence). The V gene end was trimmed by 4 bases and the J gene end by 5 bases; junction bases not matched to a gene: 2. CDR3 nucleotides: TGTGCCAGCAGCTCGGGACTAGCGGGGGTAGATACGCAGTATTTT. Protein product: CASSSGLAGVDTQYF. The whole variable domain, filled in from reference TRBV11-1 and TRBJ2-3, reads EAEVAQSPRYKITEKSQAVAFWCDPISGHATLYWYRQILGQGPELLVQFQDESVVDDSQLPKDRFSAERLKGVDSTLKIQPAELGDSAMYLCASSSGLAGVDTQYFGPGTRLTVL.

This chain links TRBV27 with TRBJ2-1; D perhaps matches TRBD1 (6 bases). V was trimmed by 0 bases and J by 9 bases, leaving 15 bases between them. Germline CDR1 and CDR2: MNHEY and SMNVEV (reference sequence). The CDR3 is made up of 15 amino acids. This CDR3 reads CASSLSNPQGLEQFF. CDR3 nucleotide sequence: TGTGCCAGCAGTTTATCTAACCCACAGGGTCTTGAGCAGTTCTTC.

This chain connects TRBV5-1 to TRBJ2-2; D may correspond to TRBD1 or TRBD2 (5 bases each). Germline-derived CDR1 and CDR2 are SGHRS and YFSETQ. The V end was cut by 3 bases, the J end by 5 bases, with 23 bases between. The CDR3 totals 18 residues. The CDR3 loop reads CASSSTSGALTTTGELFF. DNA for the CDR3: TGCGCCAGCAGCTCGACATCCGGGGCACTAACGACGACCGGGGAGCTGTTTTTT.

The gene calls are TRBV19 and TRBJ2-7, with D tentatively TRBD2 (5 bases). The CDR3 length is 14 residues. Trimming left V 1 base short and J 4 bases short, with 11 bases between. Germline assignment: CDR1 LNHDA and CDR2 SQIVND (reference sequence). The CDR3: CASSIGPTGYEQYF. Written as DNA, the CDR3 is TGTGCCAGTAGTATAGGCCCGACGGGGTACGAGCAGTACTTC.

The rearrangement links TRBV19 to TRBJ1-1; 7 positions agree with TRBD1. Germline loops: CDR1 LNHDA, CDR2 SQIVND (reference sequence). This CDR3 is 16 amino acids long. With V trimmed by 5 bases and J by 4 bases, 13 bases remained unmatched. CDR3 protein: CASSPGDRPRSTEAFF. The CDR3 bases are TGTGCCAGTAGTCCAGGGGACAGACCAAGGAGCACTGAAGCTTTCTTT. The variable domain in full, with the rest retrieved from reference TRBV19 and TRBJ1-1, is DGGITQSPKYLFRKEGQNVTLSCEQNLNHDAMYWYRQDPGQGLRLIYYSQIVNDFQKGDIAEGYSVSREKKESFPLTVTSAQKNPTAFYLCASSPGDRPRSTEAFFGQGTRLTVV.

The rearrangement joins TRBV21-1 to TRBJ2-7; whether TRBD1, the table's D call, matches the DNA was not checked. TRBV21-1 represents a pseudogene. The CDR3 covers 16 residues. CDR3 nucleotides: TGTGCCAGCAGGCCAGCTGGGGACAGGGGCGAAGGGGAGCAGTACTTC. This encodes CASRPAGDRGEGEQYF.

The rearrangement links TRBV4-3 to TRBJ2-2; TRBD2 might be the D (7 bases). CDR1 and CDR2 from the germline V gene are LGHNA and YSLEER. V lost 0 bases to trimming and J lost 1 base, with 18 bases between them. The CDR3 consists of 19 residues. This CDR3 is CASSQDWPAGTRNTGELFF. The CDR3 DNA sequence: TGCGCCAGCAGCCAAGACTGGCCAGCGGGGACAAGGAACACCGGGGAGCTGTTTTTT.

The V call is TRBV11-3, the J call TRBJ2-2; D ambiguous. CDR3 length equals 14 residues. Trimming left V 0 bases short and J 6 bases short, with 8 bases between. Germline CDR1 and CDR2: SGHNT and YENEEA. CDR3 nucleotide sequence: TGTGCCAGCAGCTTAGAAGGAATAGCCGGGGAGCTGTTTTTT. Its protein is CASSLEGIAGELFF.

The chain joins TRBV9 to TRBJ2-2; 7 nucleotides line up with TRBD2. The junction had 7 bases not matched to a gene; V was cut back by 0 bases and J by 5 bases. Germline V CDR1 and CDR2: SGDLS, YYNGEE. The CDR3 is 16 residues long. The CDR3 sequence is CASSVGSGGLTGELFF. The CDR3 nucleotides are TGTGCCAGCAGCGTAGGGTCGGGAGGCCTTACCGGGGAGCTGTTTTTT.

V gene TRBV5-1 combines with J gene TRBJ2-7, with 9 bases fitting TRBD2. V lost 0 bases and J lost 5; bases outside the gene matches: 3. Per the germline V gene, CDR1 is SGHRS and CDR2 is YFSETQ. The CDR3 spans 14 residues. The CDR3 DNA is TGCGCCAGCAGCTTGGAGCGGGAGGAGGACGAGCAGTACTTC. Translating it yields CASSLEREEDEQYF.

V is TRBV5-1 and J is TRBJ1-3; 10 positions agree with TRBD1. The junction had 6 bases not matched to a gene; V was cut back by 4 bases and J by 8 bases. Germline V gives CDR1 SGHRS, CDR2 YFSETQ. The CDR3 spans 14 residues. In DNA, the CDR3 is TGCGCCAGCAGCGAGGGACAGGGGCTAGACACCATATATTTT. This sequence encodes CASSEGQGLDTIYF.

The gene calls are TRBV28 and TRBJ1-5; no definite D call. The germline gives CDR1 MDHEN, CDR2 SYDVKM. The CDR3 has 13 amino acids. V was trimmed by 6 bases and J by 6 bases, leaving 12 bases between them. The CDR3 protein is CASRPGWTQPQHF. The CDR3 DNA reads as TGTGCCAGCAGACCGGGATGGACTCAGCCCCAGCATTTT. Looking up the rest from reference TRBV28 and TRBJ1-5 gives the full variable domain: DVKVTQSSRYLVKRTGEKVFLECVQDMDHENMFWYRQDPGLGLRLIYFSYDVKMKEKGDIPEGYSVSREKKERFSLILESASTNQTSMYLCASRPGWTQPQHFGDGTRLSIL.

The V call is TRBV6-5, the J call TRBJ2-7; D ambiguous. The CDR3 has 15 residues. Germline values: CDR1 MNHEY, CDR2 SVGAGI. V was pared by 0 bases and J by 7 bases, with 16 bases between. CDR3 sequence: CASSYSSNMVGEQYF. Here the CDR3 DNA reads TGTGCCAGCAGTTACTCGAGTAATATGGTCGGAGAGCAGTACTTC.

The chain recombines TRBV28 with TRBJ2-1; 13 nucleotides match TRBD2. V dropped 6 bases and J dropped 1; count of bases not matched to a gene: 12. Germline V lookup: CDR1 MDHEN, CDR2 SYDVKM. The CDR3 has 19 amino acids. The chain's CDR3 is CASSQAGLAGSLSYNEQFF. The CDR3 DNA reads as TGTGCCAGCAGCCAAGCGGGACTAGCGGGATCGTTGTCCTACAATGAGCAGTTCTTC.

This clone appeared once. CDR3 sequence: CASSPSGSWDTQYF. The CDR3, as DNA: TGTGCCAGCAGCCCTAGCGGGAGTTGGGATACGCAGTATTTT. This chain links TRBV4-2 with TRBJ2-3, with 10 nucleotides matching TRBD2. Germline V lookup: CDR1 LGHNA, CDR2 YNFKEQ. J lost 6 bases, V lost 4 bases, and 4 bases had no gene match. The CDR3 length is 14 residues.

The chain's CDR3 is CASSLAGTSGYEQYF. CDR3 nucleotide sequence: TGTGCCAGCAGCTTAGCGGGCACTAGCGGGTACGAGCAGTACTTC. The chain recombines TRBV7-9 with TRBJ2-7, with 9 bases fitting TRBD2. Losses at the gene ends were 0 bases for V and 4 bases for J; bases not matched to a gene: 4. CDR1 is SEHNR and CDR2 is FQNEAQ in the germline V gene (reference sequence). This CDR3 is built from 15 residues.

The chain has TRBV6-6 and TRBJ1-1, with a weak D call TRBD1 (6 bases). The germline gives CDR1 MNHNY, CDR2 SVGAGI (reference sequence). The CDR3 totals 14 residues. V was trimmed by 7 bases and J by 2 bases, leaving 14 bases between them. The CDR3: CASTSGQFNTEAFF. CDR3 nucleotide sequence: TGTGCCAGCACCAGTGGACAGTTCAACACTGAAGCTTTCTTT.

The chain employs TRBV5-4 and TRBJ2-7; 8 bases agree with TRBD1. Germline assignment: CDR1 SGHNT and CDR2 YYREEE (reference sequence). V dropped 0 bases and J dropped 3; count of bases not matched to a gene: 8. CDR3 size: 16 residues. The CDR3 reads CASSLDPGGLIYEQYF. The CDR3 nucleotides are TGTGCCAGCAGCTTGGATCCAGGGGGCTTAATCTACGAGCAGTACTTC.